These T cell receptor beta chains were read from a single sample in a study of early stage breast cancer tumors. Profiling relied on immunoSEQ multiplex PCR, and the TCRdb table lists in-frame clones only, not all of them. The data contain roughly 34,000 clones, around 70% of them singletons. Sequences were obtained from blood. The receptors shown here come from a person aged 55-75 years with breast cancer. Each CDR3 is given with its conserved first and last residue.

V: TRBV28; J: TRBJ2-7; CDR3: CASSLTTYEQYF
V: TRBV6-4; J: TRBJ2-2; CDR3: CASSDRDTGELFF
V: TRBV7-9; J: TRBJ2-3; CDR3: CASSSWVGGPDTQYF
V: TRBV30; J: TRBJ1-5; CDR3: CAWSRGTIGNQPQHF
V: TRBV21-1; J: TRBJ1-1; CDR3: CASSKPGQGFEAFF
V: TRBV2; J: TRBJ1-5; CDR3: CASHPGQTTDQPQHF
V: TRBV2; J: TRBJ1-3; CDR3: CASSRQGARSGNTIYF
V: TRBV19; J: TRBJ2-5; CDR3: CASSWTSGRQETQYF
V: TRBV9; J: TRBJ2-3; CDR3: CASSVPEGTDTQYF
V: TRBV9; J: TRBJ2-2; CDR3: CASSRRQGRTGELFF